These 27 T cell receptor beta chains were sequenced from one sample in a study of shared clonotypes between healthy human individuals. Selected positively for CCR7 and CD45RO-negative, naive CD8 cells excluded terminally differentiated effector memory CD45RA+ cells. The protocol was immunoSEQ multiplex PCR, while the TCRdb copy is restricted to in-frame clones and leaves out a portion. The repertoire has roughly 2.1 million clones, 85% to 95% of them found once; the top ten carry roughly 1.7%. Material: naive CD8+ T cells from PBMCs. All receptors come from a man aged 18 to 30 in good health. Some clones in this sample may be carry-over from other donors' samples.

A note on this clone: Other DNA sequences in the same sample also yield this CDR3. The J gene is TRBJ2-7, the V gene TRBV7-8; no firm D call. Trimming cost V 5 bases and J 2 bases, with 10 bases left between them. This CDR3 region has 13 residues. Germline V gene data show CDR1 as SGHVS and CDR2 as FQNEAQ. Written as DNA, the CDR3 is TGTGCCAGCAGCCCACGGGCTCCCTACGAGCAGTACTTC. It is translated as CASSPRAPYEQYF.

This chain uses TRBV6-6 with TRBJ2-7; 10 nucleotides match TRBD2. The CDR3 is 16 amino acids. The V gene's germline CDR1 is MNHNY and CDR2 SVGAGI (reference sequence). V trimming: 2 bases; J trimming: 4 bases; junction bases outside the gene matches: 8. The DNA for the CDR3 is TGTGCCAGCAGTTACACTAGGACTAGCGGCCAATACGAGCAGTACTTC. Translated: CASSYTRTSGQYEQYF.

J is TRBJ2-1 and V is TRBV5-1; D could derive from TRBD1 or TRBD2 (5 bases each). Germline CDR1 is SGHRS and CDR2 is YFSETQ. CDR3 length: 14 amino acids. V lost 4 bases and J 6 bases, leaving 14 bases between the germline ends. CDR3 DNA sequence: TGCGCCAGCAGCCCGGGGCTCCCCCCCAATGAGCAGTTCTTC. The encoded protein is CASSPGLPPNEQFF.

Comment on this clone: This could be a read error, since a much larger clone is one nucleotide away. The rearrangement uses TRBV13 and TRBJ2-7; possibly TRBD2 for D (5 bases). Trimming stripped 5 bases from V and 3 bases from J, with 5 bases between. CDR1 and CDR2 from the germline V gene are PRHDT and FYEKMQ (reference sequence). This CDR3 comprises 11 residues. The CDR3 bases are TGTGCCAGCAGCCGGGACTACGAGCAGTACTTC. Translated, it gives CASSRDYEQYF.

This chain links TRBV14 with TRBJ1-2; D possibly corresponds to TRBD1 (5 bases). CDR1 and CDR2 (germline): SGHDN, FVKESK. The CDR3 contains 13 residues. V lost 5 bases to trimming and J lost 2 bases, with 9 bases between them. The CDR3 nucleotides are TGTGCCAGCAGCTCGGACACAAACTATGGCTACACCTTC. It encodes CASSSDTNYGYTF. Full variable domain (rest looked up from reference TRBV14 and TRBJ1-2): EAGVTQFPSHSVIEKGQTVTLRCDPISGHDNLYWYRRVMGKEIKFLLHFVKESKQDESGMPNNRFLAERTGGTYSTLKVQPAELEDSGVYFCASSSDTNYGYTFGSGTRLTVV.

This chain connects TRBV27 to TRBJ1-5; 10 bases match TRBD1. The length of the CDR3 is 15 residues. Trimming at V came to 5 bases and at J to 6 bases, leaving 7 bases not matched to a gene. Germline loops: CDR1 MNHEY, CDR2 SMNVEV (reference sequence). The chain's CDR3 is CASSPDRGLVQPQHF. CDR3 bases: TGTGCCAGCAGTCCAGACAGGGGGCTGGTTCAGCCCCAGCATTTT.

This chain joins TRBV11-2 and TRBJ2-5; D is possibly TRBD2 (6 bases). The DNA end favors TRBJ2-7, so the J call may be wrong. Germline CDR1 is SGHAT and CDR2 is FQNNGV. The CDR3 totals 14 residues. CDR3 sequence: CASSLSRGRSEQYF. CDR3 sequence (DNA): TGTGCCAGCAGCTTAAGTCGGGGGAGGAGCGAGCAGTACTTC.

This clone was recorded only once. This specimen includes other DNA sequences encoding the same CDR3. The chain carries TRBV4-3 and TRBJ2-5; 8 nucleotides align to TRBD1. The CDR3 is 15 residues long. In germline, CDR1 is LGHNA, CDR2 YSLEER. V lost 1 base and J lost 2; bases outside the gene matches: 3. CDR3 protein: CASSQGTGLQETQYF. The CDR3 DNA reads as TGCGCCAGCAGCCAAGGGACAGGGTTACAAGAGACCCAGTACTTC.

The CDR3 DNA reads as TGCAGCGTAGGAACAGGGATCAATTCCTATGGCTACACCTTC. Translation: CSVGTGINSYGYTF. The rearrangement joins TRBV29-1 to TRBJ1-2, with D tentatively TRBD1 (6 bases). CDR1 is SQVTM and CDR2 is ANQGSEA in the germline V gene. CDR3 length: 14 residues. Trimming shortened V by 6 bases and J by 4 bases, and 18 bases separated the two germline ends.

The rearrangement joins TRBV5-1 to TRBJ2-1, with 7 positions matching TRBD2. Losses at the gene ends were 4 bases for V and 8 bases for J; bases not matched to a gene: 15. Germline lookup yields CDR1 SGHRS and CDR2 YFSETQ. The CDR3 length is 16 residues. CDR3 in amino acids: CASSVPGGSHFDEQFF. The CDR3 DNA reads TGCGCCAGCAGCGTGCCCGGCGGGAGCCATTTCGATGAGCAGTTCTTC.

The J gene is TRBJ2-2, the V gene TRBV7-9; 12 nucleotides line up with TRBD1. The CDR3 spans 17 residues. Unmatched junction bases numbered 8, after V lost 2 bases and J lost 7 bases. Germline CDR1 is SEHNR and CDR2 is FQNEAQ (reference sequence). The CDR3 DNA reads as TGTGCCAGCAGCTTACCAGAGGGACAGGGGGCTTTCGGGGAGCTGTTTTTT. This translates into CASSLPEGQGAFGELFF.

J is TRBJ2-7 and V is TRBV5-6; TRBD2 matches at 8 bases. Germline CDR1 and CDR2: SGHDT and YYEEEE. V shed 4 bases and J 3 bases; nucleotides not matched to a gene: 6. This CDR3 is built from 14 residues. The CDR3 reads CASSTGTRGYEQYF. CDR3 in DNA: TGTGCCAGCAGCACCGGGACTAGAGGCTACGAGCAGTACTTC.

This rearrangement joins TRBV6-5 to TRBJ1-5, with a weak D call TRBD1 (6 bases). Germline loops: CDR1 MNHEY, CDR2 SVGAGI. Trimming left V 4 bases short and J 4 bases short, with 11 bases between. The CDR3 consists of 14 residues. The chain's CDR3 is CASSSRTENQPQHF. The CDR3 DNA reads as TGTGCCAGCAGTTCGCGGACAGAGAATCAGCCCCAGCATTTT.

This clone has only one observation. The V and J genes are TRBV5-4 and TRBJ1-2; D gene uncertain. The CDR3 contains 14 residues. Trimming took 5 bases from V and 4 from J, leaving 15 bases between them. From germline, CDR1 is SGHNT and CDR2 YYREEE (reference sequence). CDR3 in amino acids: CASRGNEWVYGYTF. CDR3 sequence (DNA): TGTGCCAGCAGAGGAAACGAGTGGGTCTATGGCTACACCTTC.

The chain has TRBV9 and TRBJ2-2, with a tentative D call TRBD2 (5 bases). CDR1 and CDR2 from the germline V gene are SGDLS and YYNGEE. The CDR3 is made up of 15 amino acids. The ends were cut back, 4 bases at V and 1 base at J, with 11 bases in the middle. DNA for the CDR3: TGTGCCAGCAGCCCGGACTGGGTGAACACCGGGGAGCTGTTTTTT. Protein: CASSPDWVNTGELFF.

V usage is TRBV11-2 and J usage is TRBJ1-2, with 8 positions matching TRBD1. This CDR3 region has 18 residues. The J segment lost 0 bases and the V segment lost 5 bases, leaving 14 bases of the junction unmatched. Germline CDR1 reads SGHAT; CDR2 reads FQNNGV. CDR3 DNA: TGTGCCAGCAGCCCCACCAGGGGGACAGGCAACGCTAACTATGGCTACACCTTC. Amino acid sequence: CASSPTRGTGNANYGYTF.

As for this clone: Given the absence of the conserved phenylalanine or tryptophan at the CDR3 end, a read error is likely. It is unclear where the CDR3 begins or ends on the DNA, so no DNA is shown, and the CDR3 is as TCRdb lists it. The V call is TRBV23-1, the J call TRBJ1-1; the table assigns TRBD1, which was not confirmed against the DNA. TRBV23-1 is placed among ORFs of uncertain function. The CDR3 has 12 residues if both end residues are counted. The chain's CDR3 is CASSPPDRTESR.

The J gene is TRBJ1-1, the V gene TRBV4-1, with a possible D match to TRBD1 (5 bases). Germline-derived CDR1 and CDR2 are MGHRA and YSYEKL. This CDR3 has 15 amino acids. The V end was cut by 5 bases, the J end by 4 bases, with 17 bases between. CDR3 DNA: TGCGCCAGCAGCAATAGCCCCATGGGGGGCACTGAAGCTTTCTTT. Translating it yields CASSNSPMGGTEAFF.

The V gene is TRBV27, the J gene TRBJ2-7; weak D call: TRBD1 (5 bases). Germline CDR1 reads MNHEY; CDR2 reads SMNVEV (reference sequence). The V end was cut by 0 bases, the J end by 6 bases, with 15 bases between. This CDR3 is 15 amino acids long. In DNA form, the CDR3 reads TGTGCCAGCAGTTTATCTTTGGGGCCACGGTCCGAGCAGTACTTC. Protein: CASSLSLGPRSEQYF.

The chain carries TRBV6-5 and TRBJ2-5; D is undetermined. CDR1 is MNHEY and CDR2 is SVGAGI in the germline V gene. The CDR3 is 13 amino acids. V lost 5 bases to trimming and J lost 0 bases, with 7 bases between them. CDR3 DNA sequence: TGTGCCAGCAGTCCTGCGTACCAAGAGACCCAGTACTTC. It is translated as CASSPAYQETQYF.

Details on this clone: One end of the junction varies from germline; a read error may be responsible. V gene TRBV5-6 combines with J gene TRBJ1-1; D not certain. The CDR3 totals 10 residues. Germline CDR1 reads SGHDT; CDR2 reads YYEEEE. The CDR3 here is CASSPGPAAW. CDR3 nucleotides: TGTGCCAGCAGCCCGGGCCCGGCCGCATGG.

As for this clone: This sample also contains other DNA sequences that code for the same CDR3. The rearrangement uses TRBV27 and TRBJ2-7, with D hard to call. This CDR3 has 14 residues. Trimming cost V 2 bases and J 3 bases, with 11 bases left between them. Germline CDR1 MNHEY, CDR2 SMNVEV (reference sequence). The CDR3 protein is CASSLRLGYYEQYF. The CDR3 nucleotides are TGTGCCAGCAGTTTAAGGCTCGGGTACTACGAGCAGTACTTC.

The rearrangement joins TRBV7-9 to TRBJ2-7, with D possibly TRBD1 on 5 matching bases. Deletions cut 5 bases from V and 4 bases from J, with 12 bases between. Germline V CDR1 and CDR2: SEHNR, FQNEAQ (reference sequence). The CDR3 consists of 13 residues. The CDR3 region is CASSPKDTYEQYF. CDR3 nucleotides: TGTGCCAGCAGCCCCAAGGACACATACGAGCAGTACTTC.

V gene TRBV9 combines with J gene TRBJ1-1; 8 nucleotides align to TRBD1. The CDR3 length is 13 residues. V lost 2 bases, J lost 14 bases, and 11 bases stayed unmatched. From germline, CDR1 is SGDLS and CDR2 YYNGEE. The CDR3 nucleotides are TGTGCCAGCAGCGTTTGGGACAGGCCAATGATCTTCTTT. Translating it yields CASSVWDRPMIFF.

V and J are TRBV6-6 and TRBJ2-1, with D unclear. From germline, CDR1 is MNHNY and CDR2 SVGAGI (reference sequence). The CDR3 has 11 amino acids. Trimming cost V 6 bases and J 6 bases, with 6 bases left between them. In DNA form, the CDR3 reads TGTGCCAGCAGAGACACCAATGAGCAGTTCTTC. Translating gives CASRDTNEQFF.

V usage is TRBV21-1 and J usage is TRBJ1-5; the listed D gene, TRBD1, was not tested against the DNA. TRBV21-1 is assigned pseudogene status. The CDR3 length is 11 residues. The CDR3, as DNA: TGTGCCAGTCCCAGGGCAATAATCCAGCATTTT. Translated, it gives CASPRAIIQHF.

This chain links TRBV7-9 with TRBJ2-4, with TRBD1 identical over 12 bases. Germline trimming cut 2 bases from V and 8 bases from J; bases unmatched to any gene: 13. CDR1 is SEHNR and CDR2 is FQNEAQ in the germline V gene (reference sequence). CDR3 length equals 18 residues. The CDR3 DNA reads TGTGCCAGCAGCTTATTTTCCTGGCCGGGACAGGGGGCGGACATTCAGTACTTC. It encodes CASSLFSWPGQGADIQYF.